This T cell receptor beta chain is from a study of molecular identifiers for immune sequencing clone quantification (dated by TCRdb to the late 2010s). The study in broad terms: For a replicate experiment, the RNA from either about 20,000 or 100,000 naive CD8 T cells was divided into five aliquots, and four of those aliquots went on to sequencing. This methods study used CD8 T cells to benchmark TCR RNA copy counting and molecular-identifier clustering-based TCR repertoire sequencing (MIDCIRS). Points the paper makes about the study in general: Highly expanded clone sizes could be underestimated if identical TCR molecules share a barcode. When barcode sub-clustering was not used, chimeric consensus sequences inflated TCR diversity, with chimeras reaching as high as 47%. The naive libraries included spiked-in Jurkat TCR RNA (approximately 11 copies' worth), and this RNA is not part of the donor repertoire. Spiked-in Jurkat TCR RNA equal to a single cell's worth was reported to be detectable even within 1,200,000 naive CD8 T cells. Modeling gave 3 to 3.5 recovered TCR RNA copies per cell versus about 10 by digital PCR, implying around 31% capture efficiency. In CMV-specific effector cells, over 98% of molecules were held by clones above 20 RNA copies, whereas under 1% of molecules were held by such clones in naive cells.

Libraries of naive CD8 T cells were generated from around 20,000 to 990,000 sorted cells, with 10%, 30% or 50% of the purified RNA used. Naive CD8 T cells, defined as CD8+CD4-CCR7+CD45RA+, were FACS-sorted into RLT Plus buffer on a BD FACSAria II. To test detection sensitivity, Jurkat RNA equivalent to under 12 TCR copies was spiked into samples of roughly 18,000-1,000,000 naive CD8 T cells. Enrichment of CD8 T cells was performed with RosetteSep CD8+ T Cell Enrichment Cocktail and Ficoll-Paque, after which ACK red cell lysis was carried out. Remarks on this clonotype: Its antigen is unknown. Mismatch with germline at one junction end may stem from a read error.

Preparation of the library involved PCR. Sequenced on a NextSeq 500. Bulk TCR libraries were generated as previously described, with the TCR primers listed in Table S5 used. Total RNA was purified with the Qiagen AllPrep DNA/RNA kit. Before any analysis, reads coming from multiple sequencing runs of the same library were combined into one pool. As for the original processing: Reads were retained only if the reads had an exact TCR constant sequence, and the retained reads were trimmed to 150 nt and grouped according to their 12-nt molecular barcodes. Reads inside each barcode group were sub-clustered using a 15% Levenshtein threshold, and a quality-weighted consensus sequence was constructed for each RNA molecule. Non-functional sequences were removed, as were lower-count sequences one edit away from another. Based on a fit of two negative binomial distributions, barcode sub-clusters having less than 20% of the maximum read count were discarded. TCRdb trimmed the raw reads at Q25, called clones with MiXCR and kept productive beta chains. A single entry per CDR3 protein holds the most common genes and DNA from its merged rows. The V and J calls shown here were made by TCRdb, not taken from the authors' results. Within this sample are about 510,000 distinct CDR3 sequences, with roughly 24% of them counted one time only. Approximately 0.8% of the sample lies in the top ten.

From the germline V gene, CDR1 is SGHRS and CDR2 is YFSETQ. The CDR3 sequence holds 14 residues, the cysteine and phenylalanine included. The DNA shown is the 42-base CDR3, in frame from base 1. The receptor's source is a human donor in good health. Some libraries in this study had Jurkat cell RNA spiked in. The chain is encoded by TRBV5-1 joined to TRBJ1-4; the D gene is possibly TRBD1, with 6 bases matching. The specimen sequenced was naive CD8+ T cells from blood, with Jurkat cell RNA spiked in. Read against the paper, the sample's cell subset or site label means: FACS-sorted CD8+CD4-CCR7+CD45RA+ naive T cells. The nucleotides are TGCGCCAGCAGTCCGGACAGCTATAATGAAAAACCGTTTTTT. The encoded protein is CASSPDSYNEKPFF.